A single sample gave rise to the 6 T cell receptor beta chains below, sequenced in a study of cytomegalovirus exposure and HLA in healthy donors. PCR used 60 Vbeta primers and 13 Jbeta primers. Using immunoSEQ multiplex PCR, the repertoire was profiled, and TCRdb retains in-frame clones only, with some absent. The sample lists some 160,000 clones, roughly 80% occurring once. The sequencing input was PBMCs. Every receptor here comes from a man aged 40-55 years in good health and CMV-seronegative.

In this sample, this clone turned up once. This rearrangement joins TRBV6-6 to TRBJ1-5; the D gene is possibly TRBD1 (6 bases). The CDR3 runs to 16 residues. The germline gives CDR1 MNHNY, CDR2 SVGAGI (reference sequence). V shed 0 bases and J shed 0 bases, with 9 bases lying between them. The DNA of the CDR3 is TGTGCCAGCAGTTACTCTGGGACAACTAGCAATCAGCCCCAGCATTTT. Encoded protein: CASSYSGTTSNQPQHF.

This chain uses TRBV7-2 with TRBJ1-1, with D hard to call. This CDR3 is built from 14 residues. Trimming pared 7 bases from V and 0 bases from J, leaving 12 bases between. In germline, CDR1 is SGHTA, CDR2 FQGNSA. The CDR3 region has the DNA TGTGCCAGCACATTACAGCCGATGAACACTGAAGCTTTCTTT. It codes for CASTLQPMNTEAFF.

The chain has TRBV9 and TRBJ2-1, with a tentative D call TRBD2 (6 bases). The V end lost 4 bases, the J end lost 1 base, and 15 bases lay between the germline ends. The CDR3 extends over 16 amino acids. Germline CDR1 reads SGDLS; CDR2 reads YYNGEE. CDR3 amino acids: CASSTEGSGSYNEQFF. The CDR3 DNA follows: TGTGCCAGCAGCACGGAGGGTAGCGGTTCCTACAATGAGCAGTTCTTC.

The CDR3 is CAISESLRGGYTF. CDR3 nucleotides: TGTGCCATCAGTGAGAGTCTCAGGGGCGGCTACACCTTC. This sequence joins TRBV10-3 and TRBJ1-2; D might be TRBD1 (6 bases). CDR1 is ENHRY and CDR2 is SYGVKD in the germline V gene. V lost 2 bases, J lost 8 bases, and 12 bases lay in between. The CDR3 consists of 13 residues.

This rearrangement joins TRBV16 to TRBJ1-5; TRBD1 matches 8 bases. From germline, CDR1 is KGHSY and CDR2 FQNENV. This CDR3 region has 15 residues. The junction had 5 bases not matched to a gene; V was cut back by 4 bases and J by 3 bases. CDR3 loop: CASSPGQGINQPQHF. In nucleotides, the CDR3 is TGTGCCAGCAGCCCCGGACAGGGAATCAATCAGCCCCAGCATTTT.

This clone was observed a handful of times. Other nucleotide sequences in the sample specify the same CDR3. The genes are TRBV2 and TRBJ2-7; D unresolved. V shed 1 base and J shed 3 bases, with 10 bases lying between them. Germline CDR1 SNHLY, CDR2 FYNNEI. The length of the CDR3 is 14 residues. CDR3 region: CASSEGSLSYEQYF. The CDR3 DNA is TGTGCCAGCAGTGAAGGGAGTTTGAGCTACGAGCAGTACTTC.